This is a list of T cell receptor beta chains from one sample in a study of PD-1 blockade in classical Hodgkin lymphoma. Assay used: immunoSEQ multiplex PCR; TCRdb lists only in-frame clones, some missing. Of about 43,000 clones in the sample, under 75% were seen once. The sample in question was peripheral blood mononuclear cells (PBMCs), obtained before the second cycle of nivolumab. The receptor source for this set is a human donor with classical Hodgkin lymphoma. The CDR3 runs from the conserved cysteine through the conserved F or W. A D gene is named only where the DNA matches it firmly. Clone size is given for some rows only: seen once, a few or many times, or a class if the clone is expanded.

size | D | J | V | CDR3 | DNA
- | TRBD2 | TRBJ2-1 | TRBV5-4 | CASSLPAGGIYNEQFF | TGTGCCAGCAGCTTGCCAGCGGGAGGGATCTACAATGAGCAGTTCTTC
- | - | TRBJ2-7 | TRBV5-8 | CASSLDFSYEQYF | TGTGCCAGCAGCCTCGACTTCTCCTACGAGCAGTACTTC
- | TRBD1 | TRBJ2-7 | TRBV6-1 | CASRGGSGEQYF | TGTGCCAGCAGAGGGGGCTCGGGCGAGCAGTACTTC
- | TRBD1 | TRBJ2-7 | TRBV5-1 | CASSITGTGRNEQYF | TGCGCCAGCAGCATTACCGGGACAGGGAGAAACGAGCAGTACTTC
few | - | TRBJ1-4 | TRBV7-2 | CASSLGERSTNEKLFF | TGTGCCAGCAGCTTAGGAGAGAGATCGACTAATGAAAAACTGTTTTTT
few | - | TRBJ1-2 | TRBV9 | CASSGLSYGYTF | TGTGCCAGCAGTGGACTAAGCTATGGCTACACCTTC
once | - | TRBJ2-7 | TRBV9 | CASSVGDTYEQYF | TGTGCCAGCAGCGTCGGGGATACCTACGAGCAGTACTTC
- | TRBD2 | TRBJ2-5 | TRBV5-1 | CASSGNSGRAIETQYF | TGCGCCAGCAGCGGAAATAGCGGGAGGGCCATAGAGACCCAGTACTTC
- | - | TRBJ1-5 | TRBV27 | CASSLDSNQPQHF | TGTGCCAGCAGTCTGGACAGCAATCAGCCCCAGCATTTT
- | TRBD2 | TRBJ2-5 | TRBV27 | CASSLAGGTQYF | TGTGCCAGCAGTTTGGCGGGAGGGACCCAGTACTTC
- | TRBD1 | TRBJ2-7 | TRBV6-5 | CASRYGTGGFYEQYF | TGTGCCAGCAGATACGGGACAGGGGGCTTCTACGAGCAGTACTTC
few | - | TRBJ1-1 | TRBV30 | CAWSLNQGTEAFF | TGTGCCTGGAGTCTGAACCAGGGAACTGAAGCTTTCTTT
- | - | TRBJ2-1 | TRBV12-5 | CASGLAGNEQFF | TGTGCTAGTGGTTTGGCCGGGAATGAGCAGTTCTTC
- | TRBD1 | TRBJ2-7 | TRBV19 | CASSIGGTASYEQYF | TGTGCCAGTAGTATAGGGGGGACAGCCTCCTACGAGCAGTACTTC
- | - | TRBJ2-7 | TRBV28 | CASSLLVGGISPREQYF | TGTGCCAGCAGTTTATTAGTAGGGGGGATTTCACCTAGGGAGCAGTACTTC
few | TRBD2 | TRBJ2-3 | TRBV4-3 | CASRLSGSPVDTQYF | TGCGCCAGCAGGCTTAGCGGGAGTCCGGTAGATACGCAGTATTTT
- | - | TRBJ1-1 | TRBV29-1 | CSVSRDGNTEAFF | TGCAGCGTTTCCCGGGACGGAAACACTGAAGCTTTCTTT
- | - | TRBJ2-7 | TRBV2 | CASSRETYEQYF | TGTGCCAGCAGTCGGGAGACCTACGAGCAGTACTTC
once | - | TRBJ2-1 | TRBV25-1 | CASSEPDGYNEQFF | TGTGCCAGCAGTGAACCTGACGGATACAATGAGCAGTTCTTC
- | - | TRBJ2-5 | TRBV29-1 | CSVEGAETQYF | TGCAGCGTTGAGGGGGCAGAGACCCAGTACTTC
- | - | TRBJ1-1 | TRBV6-5 | CASTPTGGNTEAFF | TGTGCCAGCACCCCAACCGGAGGGAACACTGAAGCTTTCTTT
- | - | TRBJ1-1 | TRBV5-1 | CASSLAPDANTEAFF | TGCGCCAGCAGCTTGGCCCCGGACGCGAACACTGAAGCTTTCTTT
- | - | TRBJ1-1 | TRBV6-5 | CASSFGSLMNTEAFF | TGTGCCAGCAGTTTTGGGTCCCTTATGAACACTGAAGCTTTCTTT
- | - | TRBJ2-5 | TRBV27 | CASSSQETQYF | TGTGCCAGCAGTTCCCAAGAGACCCAGTACTTC
- | TRBD1 | TRBJ1-2 | TRBV19 | CASSPRTGGRYGYTF | TGTGCCAGTAGTCCGCGGACAGGCGGACGTTATGGCTACACCTTC
- | TRBD2 | TRBJ2-7 | TRBV11-1 | CASSPEAGGTYEQYF | TGTGCCAGCAGCCCCGAGGCGGGGGGAACCTACGAGCAGTACTTC
few | TRBD1 | TRBJ2-3 | TRBV27 | CASSPIRDSGTDTQYF | TGTGCCAGCAGTCCCATTAGGGACAGTGGCACAGATACGCAGTATTTT
- | - | TRBJ1-1 | TRBV6-4 | CASSDSANTEAFF | TGTGCCAGCAGTGACTCTGCGAACACTGAAGCTTTCTTT
- | - | TRBJ2-3 | TRBV7-8 | CASSLGRGSTDTQYF | TGTGCCAGCAGCTTAGGCAGGGGTAGCACAGATACGCAGTATTTT
- | TRBD1 | TRBJ2-3 | TRBV15 | CATSSHDRAADTQYF | TGTGCCACCAGCAGCCATGACAGGGCGGCAGATACGCAGTATTTT
once | - | TRBJ1-4 | TRBV4-2 | CASALLADEKLFF | TGTGCCAGCGCCCTCCTAGCCGATGAAAAACTGTTTTTT
- | TRBD1 | TRBJ2-7 | TRBV10-3 | CAISLTGGDYEQYF | TGTGCCATCAGTCTAACAGGGGGAGACTACGAGCAGTACTTC
- | - | TRBJ2-7 | TRBV4-3 | CASSQAAGPIGGQYF | TGCGCCAGCAGCCAAGCGGCAGGGCCCATAGGGGGGCAGTACTTC
once | TRBD1 | TRBJ2-2 | TRBV9 | CASSRGTGNTGELFF | TGTGCCAGCAGCCGCGGGACAGGGAACACCGGGGAGCTGTTTTTT
- | - | TRBJ2-7 | TRBV6-5 | CASSVKQATYEQYF | TGTGCCAGCAGTGTAAAACAGGCTACCTACGAGCAGTACTTC
- | TRBD2 | TRBJ2-1 | TRBV7-2 | CASSSTVYSGSPPEQFF | TGTGCCAGCAGCTCGACCGTCTATAGCGGGAGCCCCCCTGAGCAGTTCTTC
- | - | TRBJ2-7 | TRBV5-1 | CASSLGPVSYEQYF | TGCGCCAGCAGCTTGGGGCCGGTATCCTACGAGCAGTACTTC
- | - | TRBJ1-1 | TRBV6-5 | CASSYSGAGNTEAFF | TGTGCCAGCAGTTACTCGGGGGCAGGGAATACTGAAGCTTTCTTT
- | TRBD1 | TRBJ2-1 | TRBV28 | CASSQIDPGQKQFF | TGTGCCAGCAGCCAAATAGATCCGGGACAGAAGCAGTTCTTC
- | - | TRBJ2-5 | TRBV5-5 | CASSAENFQETQYF | TGTGCCAGCAGCGCGGAGAATTTTCAAGAGACCCAGTACTTC
- | - | TRBJ2-7 | TRBV4-3 | CASSQDHIGSPYEQYF | TGCGCCAGCAGCCAAGATCACATTGGGTCCCCCTACGAGCAGTACTTC
- | - | TRBJ1-4 | TRBV5-6 | CASSLVGAVEKLFF | TGTGCCAGCAGCTTGGTGGGGGCAGTCGAAAAACTGTTTTTT
few | - | TRBJ1-6 | TRBV9 | CASRKGFDSPLHF | TGTGCCAGCCGGAAAGGATTCGATTCACCCCTCCACTTT
- | TRBD1 | TRBJ1-1 | TRBV6-5 | CASSDRVAGTEAFF | TGTGCCAGCAGCGACAGGGTGGCTGGCACTGAAGCTTTCTTT
- | - | TRBJ2-3 | TRBV9 | CASSVVAGGITDTQYF | TGTGCCAGCAGCGTAGTTGCAGGGGGGATCACAGATACGCAGTATTTT
few | - | TRBJ1-1 | TRBV2 | CASSDNTEAFF | TGTGCCAGCAGTGATAACACTGAAGCTTTCTTT
- | TRBD2 | TRBJ2-1 | TRBV27 | CASSLGSGGAYNEQFF | TGTGCCAGCAGTTTAGGGAGCGGGGGGGCCTACAATGAGCAGTTCTTC
once | TRBD2 | TRBJ2-7 | TRBV4-2 | CASSQNSGGAYEQYF | TGTGCCAGCAGCCAAAATAGCGGGGGGGCCTACGAGCAGTACTTC
once | TRBD1 | TRBJ1-2 | TRBV6-1 | CASSEALGLGQGDGYTF | TGTGCCAGCAGTGAAGCGTTAGGGCTGGGACAGGGCGATGGCTACACCTTC
- | - | TRBJ1-5 | TRBV19 | CASLEKPGWQPQHF | TGTGCCAGTCTAGAAAAGCCAGGGTGGCAGCCCCAGCATTTT
- | TRBD1 | TRBJ1-3 | TRBV28 | CASSSRDREEVSVGNTIYF | TGTGCCAGCAGTTCCCGGGACAGGGAAGAGGTCTCAGTGGGAAACACCATATATTTT
- | TRBD2 | TRBJ2-7 | TRBV10-3 | CAIRRTSGDNEQYF | TGTGCCATCAGAAGGACTAGCGGGGATAACGAGCAGTACTTC
few | TRBD1 | TRBJ1-3 | TRBV6-5 | CASGQGGAVGNTIYF | TGTGCCAGCGGTCAGGGGGGAGCGGTTGGAAACACCATATATTTT
- | - | TRBJ1-1 | TRBV27 | CASSNYRDTEAFF | TGTGCCAGCAGTAATTACAGGGACACTGAAGCTTTCTTT
- | TRBD1 | TRBJ1-1 | TRBV18 | CASSPLLTGTGGAFF | TGTGCCAGCTCACCATTACTCACCGGGACAGGGGGAGCTTTCTTT
- | - | TRBJ2-2 | TRBV10-3 | CAISEITGLVTGELFF | TGTGCCATCAGTGAGATAACAGGTCTGGTCACCGGGGAGCTGTTTTTT
once | - | TRBJ2-5 | TRBV29-1 | CSSGHPQETQYF | TGCAGCTCGGGACACCCACAAGAGACCCAGTACTTC
- | - | TRBJ1-5 | TRBV7-2 | CASSLLAVSNQPQHF | TGTGCCAGCAGCTTACTGGCAGTTAGCAATCAGCCCCAGCATTTT
few | - | TRBJ2-1 | TRBV27 | CASSFTGYGYNEQFF | TGTGCCAGCAGTTTTACAGGTTATGGGTACAATGAGCAGTTCTTC
- | - | TRBJ2-5 | TRBV5-1 | CASSYWGGTQETQYF | TGCGCCAGCAGCTACTGGGGAGGCACCCAAGAGACCCAGTACTTC